This TCR beta chain stems from a study of cytomegalovirus exposure and HLA in healthy donors. On the study more broadly: The approximately 110 validation repertoires used a platform that matched the one used for the approximately 670 first-cohort repertoires, as a later analysis reported.

Regarding this clone: Its target is not known.

Study observations and caveats: The investigators catalogued some 160 TCR beta chains as cytomegalovirus-associated. Reported results showed that the classifier diagnosed cytomegalovirus status with high specificity and sensitivity.

Trimming stripped 0 bases from V and 4 bases from J, with 12 bases between. In germline, CDR1 is GTSNPN, CDR2 SVGIG (reference sequence). The CDR3 is 15 residues long. Assay: immunoSEQ multiplex PCR; the TCRdb copy retains only in-frame clones and omits some. The table includes 200,000 to 250,000 clones, over 70% detected once. The validation cohort, a group of over a hundred subjects, included the donors and was separate from the approximately 660-subject first cohort. The TCR was taken from a woman aged 25 to 45 in good health and CMV-seropositive. The V call is TRBV30, the J call TRBJ2-2, with a weak D call TRBD2 (5 bases). The sequencing sample was made of PBMCs. The CDR3 coding sequence is TGTGCCTGGAGTGTACTTAGAGGAGGCACCGGGGAGCTGTTTTTT. Its translation is CAWSVLRGGTGELFF.